The T cell receptor beta chain described here comes from a study of blood T cell repertoires in COVID-19. The length of the CDR3 is 16 residues. Germline V lookup: CDR1 SGHTA, CDR2 FQGNSA. V shed 1 base, J shed 8 bases, and the junction held 3 bases outside the gene matches. Produced via immunoSEQ multiplex PCR; TCRdb's table is partial and in-frame only. In the table there are fewer than 250,000 clones, about 90% of which are singletons. The sequenced material came from peripheral blood. The chain joins TRBV7-2 to TRBJ2-1; 15 bases are a match to TRBD2. The TCR sequence derives from a man aged 25-40 years with COVID-19, enrolled during active disease. This CDR3 is CASSLGTSGGADEQFF. The CDR3 DNA is TGTGCCAGCAGCTTAGGGACTAGCGGGGGGGCCGATGAGCAGTTCTTC. The full variable domain, its missing parts supplied by reference TRBV7-2 and TRBJ2-1, is GAGVSQSPSNKVTEKGKDVELRCDPISGHTALYWYRQSLGQGLEFLIYFQGNSAPDKSGLPSDRFSAERTGGSVSTLTIQRTQQEDSAVYLCASSLGTSGGADEQFFGPGTRLTVL.